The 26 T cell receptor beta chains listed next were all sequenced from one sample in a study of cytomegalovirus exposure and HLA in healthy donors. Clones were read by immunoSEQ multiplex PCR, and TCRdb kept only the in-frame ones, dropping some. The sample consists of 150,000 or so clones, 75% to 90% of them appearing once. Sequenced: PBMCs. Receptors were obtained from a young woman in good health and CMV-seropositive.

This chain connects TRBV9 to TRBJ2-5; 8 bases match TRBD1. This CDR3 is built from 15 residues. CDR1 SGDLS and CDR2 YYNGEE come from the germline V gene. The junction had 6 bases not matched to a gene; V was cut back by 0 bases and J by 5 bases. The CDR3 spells CASSVGGRGPETQYF. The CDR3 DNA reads TGTGCCAGCAGCGTAGGGGGCAGGGGGCCGGAGACCCAGTACTTC. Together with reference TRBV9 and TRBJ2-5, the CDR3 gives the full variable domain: DSGVTQTPKHLITATGQRVTLRCSPRSGDLSVYWYQQSLDQGLQFLIQYYNGEERAKGNILERFSAQQFPDLHSELNLSSLELGDSALYFCASSVGGRGPETQYFGPGTRLLVL.

CDR3 sequence: CASSSTGATYEQYF. The DNA for the CDR3 is TGTGCCAGCAGTTCGACAGGGGCGACCTACGAGCAGTACTTC. The V call is TRBV28, the J call TRBJ2-7; 8 bases agree with TRBD1. The CDR3 has 14 amino acids. Trimming removed 4 bases from V and 2 bases from J; junction bases left unmatched: 4. CDR1 MDHEN and CDR2 SYDVKM come from the germline V gene.

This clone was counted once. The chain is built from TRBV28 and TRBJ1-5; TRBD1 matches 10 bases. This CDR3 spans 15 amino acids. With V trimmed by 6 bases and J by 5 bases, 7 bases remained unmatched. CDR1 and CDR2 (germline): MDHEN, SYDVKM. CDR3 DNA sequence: TGTGCCAGCAGCCGACGGGACAGGGGTGATCAGCCCCAGCATTTT. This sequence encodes CASSRRDRGDQPQHF.

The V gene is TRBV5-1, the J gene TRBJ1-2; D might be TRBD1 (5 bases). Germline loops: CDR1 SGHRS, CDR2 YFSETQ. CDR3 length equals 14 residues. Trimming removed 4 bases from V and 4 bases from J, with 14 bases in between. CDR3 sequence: CASSSLGGTYGYTF. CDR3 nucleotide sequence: TGCGCCAGCAGCAGCCTCGGAGGGACCTATGGCTACACCTTC.

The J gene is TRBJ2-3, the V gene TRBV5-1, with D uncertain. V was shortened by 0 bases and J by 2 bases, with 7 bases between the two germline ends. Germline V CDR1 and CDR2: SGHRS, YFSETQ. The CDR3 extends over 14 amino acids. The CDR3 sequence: CASSLGLNTDTQYF. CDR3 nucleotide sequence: TGCGCCAGCAGCTTGGGACTGAACACAGATACGCAGTATTTT.

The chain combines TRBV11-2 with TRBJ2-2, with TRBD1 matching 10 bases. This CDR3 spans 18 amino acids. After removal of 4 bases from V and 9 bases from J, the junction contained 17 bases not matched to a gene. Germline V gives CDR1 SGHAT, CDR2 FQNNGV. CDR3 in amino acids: CASSWGTGANRWPWELFF. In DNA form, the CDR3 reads TGTGCCAGCAGCTGGGGGACAGGGGCGAACCGTTGGCCGTGGGAGCTGTTTTTT. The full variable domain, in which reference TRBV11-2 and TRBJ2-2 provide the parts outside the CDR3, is EAGVAQSPRYKIIEKRQSVAFWCNPISGHATLYWYQQILGQGPKLLIQFQNNGVVDDSQLPKDRFSAERLKGVDSTLKIQPAKLEDSAVYLCASSWGTGANRWPWELFFGEGSRLTVL.

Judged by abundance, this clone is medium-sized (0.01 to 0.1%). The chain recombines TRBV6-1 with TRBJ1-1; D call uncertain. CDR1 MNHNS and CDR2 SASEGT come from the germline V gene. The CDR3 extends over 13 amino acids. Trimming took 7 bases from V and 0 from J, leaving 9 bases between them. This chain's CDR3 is CASKATMNTEAFF. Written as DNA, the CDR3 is TGTGCCAGCAAAGCTACTATGAACACTGAAGCTTTCTTT.

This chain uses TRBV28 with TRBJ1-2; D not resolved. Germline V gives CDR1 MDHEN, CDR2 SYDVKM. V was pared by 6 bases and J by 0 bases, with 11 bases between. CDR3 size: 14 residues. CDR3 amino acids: CASSLLQSNYGYTF. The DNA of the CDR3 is TGTGCCAGCAGCCTCCTCCAGTCTAACTATGGCTACACCTTC.

In nucleotides, the CDR3 is TGTGCCAGCAGCTTCCCAGGGGAAGATACGCAGTATTTT. This sequence encodes CASSFPGEDTQYF. The V gene is TRBV7-2, the J gene TRBJ2-3; possible D gene TRBD1, 6 bases. Germline V gives CDR1 SGHTA, CDR2 FQGNSA. V dropped 3 bases and J dropped 5 bases, with 9 bases sitting between them. The CDR3 sequence is 13 residues long.

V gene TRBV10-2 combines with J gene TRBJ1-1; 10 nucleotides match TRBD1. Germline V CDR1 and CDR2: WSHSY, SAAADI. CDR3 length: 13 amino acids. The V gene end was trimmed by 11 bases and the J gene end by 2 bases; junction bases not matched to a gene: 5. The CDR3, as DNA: TGCGCCTCCTTGACAGGGGGCAACACTGAAGCTTTCTTT. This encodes CASLTGGNTEAFF.

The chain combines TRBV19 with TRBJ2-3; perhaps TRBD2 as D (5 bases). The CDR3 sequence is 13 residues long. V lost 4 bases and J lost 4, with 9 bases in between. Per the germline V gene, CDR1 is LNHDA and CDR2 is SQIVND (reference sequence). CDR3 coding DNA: TGTGCCAGTAGTAAGGCAGCGGCAGATACGCAGTATTTT. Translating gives CASSKAAADTQYF.

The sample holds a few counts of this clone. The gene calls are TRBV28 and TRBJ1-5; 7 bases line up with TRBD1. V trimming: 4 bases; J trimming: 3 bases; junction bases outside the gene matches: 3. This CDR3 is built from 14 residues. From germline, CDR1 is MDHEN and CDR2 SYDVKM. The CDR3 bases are TGTGCCAGCAGTTCCGGGACAGCCAATCAGCCCCAGCATTTT. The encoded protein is CASSSGTANQPQHF.

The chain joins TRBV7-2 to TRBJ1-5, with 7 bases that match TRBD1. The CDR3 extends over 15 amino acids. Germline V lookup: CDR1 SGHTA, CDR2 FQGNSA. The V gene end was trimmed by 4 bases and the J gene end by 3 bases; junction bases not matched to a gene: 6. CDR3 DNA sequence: TGTGCCAGCAGCTCCGAGGGACAGTACAATCAGCCCCAGCATTTT. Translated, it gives CASSSEGQYNQPQHF.

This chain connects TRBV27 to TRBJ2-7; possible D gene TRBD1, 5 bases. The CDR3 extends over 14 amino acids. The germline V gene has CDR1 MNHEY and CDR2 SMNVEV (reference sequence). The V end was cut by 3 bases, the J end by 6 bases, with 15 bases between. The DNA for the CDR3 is TGTGCCAGCAGTTTCGGCAGGGCTATTAGCGAGCAGTACTTC. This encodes CASSFGRAISEQYF.

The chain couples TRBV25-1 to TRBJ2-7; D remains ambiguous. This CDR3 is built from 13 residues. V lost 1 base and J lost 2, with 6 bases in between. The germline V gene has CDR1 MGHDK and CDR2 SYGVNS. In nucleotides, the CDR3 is TGTGCCAGCAGTGAATTGTCTCCCTACGAGCAGTACTTC. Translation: CASSELSPYEQYF.

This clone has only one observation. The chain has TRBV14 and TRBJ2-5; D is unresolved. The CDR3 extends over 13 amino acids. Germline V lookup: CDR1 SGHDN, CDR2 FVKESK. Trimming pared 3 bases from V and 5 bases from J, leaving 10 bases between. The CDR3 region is CASSHKIAETQYF. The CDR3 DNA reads TGTGCCAGCAGCCATAAGATTGCGGAGACCCAGTACTTC.

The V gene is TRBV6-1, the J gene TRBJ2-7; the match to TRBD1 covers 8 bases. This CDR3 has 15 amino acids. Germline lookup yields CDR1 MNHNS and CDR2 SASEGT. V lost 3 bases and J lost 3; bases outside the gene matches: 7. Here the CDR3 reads CASSEGTGGFYEQYF. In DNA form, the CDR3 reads TGTGCCAGCAGTGAGGGGACAGGAGGCTTCTACGAGCAGTACTTC.

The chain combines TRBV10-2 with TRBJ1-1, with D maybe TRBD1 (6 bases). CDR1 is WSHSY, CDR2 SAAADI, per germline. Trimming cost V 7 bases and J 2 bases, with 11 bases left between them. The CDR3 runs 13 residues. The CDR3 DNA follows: TGCGCCAGCACTCCCAGGGGAAACACTGAAGCTTTCTTT. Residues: CASTPRGNTEAFF.

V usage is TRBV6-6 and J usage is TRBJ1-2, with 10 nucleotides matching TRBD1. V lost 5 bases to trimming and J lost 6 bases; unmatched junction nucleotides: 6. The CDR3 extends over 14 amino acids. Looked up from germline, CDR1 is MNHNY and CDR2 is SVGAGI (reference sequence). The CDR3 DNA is TGTGCCAGCAGTATGACAGGGGGCAAGGATGGCTACACCTTC. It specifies CASSMTGGKDGYTF.

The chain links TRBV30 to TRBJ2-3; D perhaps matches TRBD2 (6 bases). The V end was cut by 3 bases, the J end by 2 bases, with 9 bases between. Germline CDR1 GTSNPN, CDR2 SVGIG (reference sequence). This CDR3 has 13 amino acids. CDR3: CAWSRGITDTQYF. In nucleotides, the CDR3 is TGTGCCTGGAGCCGGGGGATCACAGATACGCAGTATTTT.

The CDR3 DNA sequence: TGTGCCAGCAGTGGGTGGCAGGGGGCAGGGACTGAAGCTTTCTTT. Amino acid sequence: CASSGWQGAGTEAFF. This chain links TRBV6-1 with TRBJ1-1; 8 bases agree with TRBD1. The V segment lost 4 bases and the J segment 5 bases; nucleotides outside the gene matches: 9. The CDR3 has 15 amino acids. Germline values: CDR1 MNHNS, CDR2 SASEGT.

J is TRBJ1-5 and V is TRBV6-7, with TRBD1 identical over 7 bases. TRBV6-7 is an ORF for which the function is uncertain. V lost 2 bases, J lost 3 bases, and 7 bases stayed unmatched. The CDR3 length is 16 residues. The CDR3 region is CASSYPTGFYNQPQHF. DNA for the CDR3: TGTGCCAGCAGTTACCCGACAGGGTTTTACAATCAGCCCCAGCATTTT.

CDR3 amino acids: CASKREGTQETQYF. CDR3 DNA: TGTGCCAGCAAACGAGAGGGTACTCAAGAGACCCAGTACTTC. The chain uses TRBV7-9 and TRBJ2-5, with D possibly matching TRBD2 (5 bases). CDR3 length equals 14 residues. Germline V CDR1 and CDR2: SEHNR, FQNEAQ (reference sequence). Trimming took 7 bases from V and 2 from J, leaving 14 bases between them.

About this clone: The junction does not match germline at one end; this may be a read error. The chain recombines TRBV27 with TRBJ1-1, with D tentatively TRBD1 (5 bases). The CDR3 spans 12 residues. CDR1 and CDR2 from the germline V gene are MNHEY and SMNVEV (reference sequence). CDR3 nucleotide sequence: TGTGCCAGCAGTTCAGGGAACGCTGAAGCTTTCTTT. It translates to CASSSGNAEAFF.

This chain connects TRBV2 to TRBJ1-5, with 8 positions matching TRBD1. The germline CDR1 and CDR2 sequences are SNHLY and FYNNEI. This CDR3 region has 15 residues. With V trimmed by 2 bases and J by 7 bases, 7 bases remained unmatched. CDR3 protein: CASSEPGQGGQPQHF. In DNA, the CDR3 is TGTGCCAGCAGTGAACCCGGACAGGGAGGACAGCCCCAGCATTTT. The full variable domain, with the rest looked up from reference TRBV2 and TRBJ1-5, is EPEVTQTPSHQVTQMGQEVILRCVPISNHLYFYWYRQILGQKVEFLVSFYNNEISEKSEIFDDQFSVERPDGSNFTLKIRSTKLEDSAMYFCASSEPGQGGQPQHFGDGTRLSIL.

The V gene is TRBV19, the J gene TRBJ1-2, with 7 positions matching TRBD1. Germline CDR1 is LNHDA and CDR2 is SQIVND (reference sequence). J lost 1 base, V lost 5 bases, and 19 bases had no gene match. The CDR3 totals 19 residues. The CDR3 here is CASSLRIRQGGPRNYGYTF. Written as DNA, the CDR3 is TGTGCCAGTAGTCTGAGGATAAGACAGGGAGGCCCCCGTAACTATGGCTACACCTTC. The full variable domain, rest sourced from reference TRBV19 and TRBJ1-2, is DGGITQSPKYLFRKEGQNVTLSCEQNLNHDAMYWYRQDPGQGLRLIYYSQIVNDFQKGDIAEGYSVSREKKESFPLTVTSAQKNPTAFYLCASSLRIRQGGPRNYGYTFGSGTRLTVV.